This T cell receptor beta chain was sequenced for a study of beta chain features in type 1 diabetes. Study in general: Healthy donors and patients showed comparable age, gender and cell yields. Study conclusions and caveats: Insertion counts at VDJ junctions were lower in type 1 diabetes patients, who also showed more deletions there.

All sorted populations exceeded 95% purity. This CDR3 contains 12 residues. Trimming removed 2 bases at V and 6 bases at J, with 10 bases between. Germline CDR1 reads GTSNPN; CDR2 reads SVGIG (reference sequence). Comment on this clone: Its antigen is undetermined.

Isolated RNA was reverse transcribed in full, so expressed TCRB transcripts were sequenced. Sequencing was performed with immunoSEQ multiplex PCR; in TCRdb, only in-frame clones are kept and a portion is missing. The table lists 300,000 to 350,000 clones, roughly 21% of them singletons, with approximately 0.043% in the top ten. The sequenced sample was naive CD4+ T cells from blood. The chain employs TRBV30 and TRBJ1-2; a weak D match, TRBD1 (6 bases). The clonotype was recovered from a woman younger than 30 in good health. The CDR3 reads CAWSPAGDGYTF. CDR3 coding DNA: TGTGCCTGGAGTCCCGCAGGGGATGGCTACACCTTC.